Each of the 9 T cell receptor beta chains below was sequenced from the same sample in a study of T cell responses to AZD1222 COVID-19 vaccine. Clones were sequenced by immunoSEQ multiplex PCR, and TCRdb holds only the in-frame ones, with some missing. The data contain around 100,000 clones, roughly 84% of them seen just once; the ten biggest clones take up about 19%. The source was peripheral blood, collected on day 0 of AZD1222 vaccination. These TCRs come from an adult in good health.

The chain carries TRBV27 and TRBJ1-6, with D tentatively TRBD1 (5 bases). CDR1 is MNHEY, CDR2 SMNVEV, per germline (reference sequence). The CDR3 totals 14 residues. Trimming removed 6 bases from V and 2 bases from J, with 8 bases in between. CDR3 protein: CASSDRPYNSPLHF. Written as DNA, the CDR3 is TGTGCCAGCAGCGACAGACCCTATAATTCACCCCTCCACTTT.

A few counts support this clone. The chain couples TRBV5-1 to TRBJ1-5, with D hard to call. Trimming took 4 bases from V and 9 from J, leaving 17 bases between them. Germline V lookup: CDR1 SGHRS, CDR2 YFSETQ. There are 14 residues in the CDR3. The CDR3: CASSPDPGLGPQHF. The CDR3 nucleotides are TGCGCCAGCAGCCCTGATCCTGGGCTGGGGCCCCAGCATTTT.

The chain joins TRBV4-3 to TRBJ1-6, with D possibly being TRBD1 (6 bases). There are 15 residues in the CDR3. V lost 1 base and J lost 7, with 11 bases in between. Germline V gene data show CDR1 as LGHNA and CDR2 as YSLEER. Written as DNA, the CDR3 is TGCGCCAGCAGCCAAGCGGGGGGCGCAAATTCACCCCTCCACTTT. It codes for CASSQAGGANSPLHF.

In this sample, this clone turned up a few times. The J gene is TRBJ1-2, the V gene TRBV2; D is undetermined. V dropped 0 bases and J dropped 4 bases, with 9 bases sitting between them. Germline V gives CDR1 SNHLY, CDR2 FYNNEI. The CDR3 extends over 14 amino acids. CDR3 sequence: CASSEAGRSYGYTF. The CDR3 nucleotides are TGTGCCAGCAGTGAAGCTGGGCGGAGCTATGGCTACACCTTC.

The chain joins TRBV12-3 or TRBV12-4 to TRBJ1-2; D unresolved. V gave up 7 bases and J gave up 5 bases, with 14 bases separating them. This CDR3 contains 13 residues. The CDR3 sequence is CASNFVGSYGYTF. The CDR3 nucleotides are TGTGCCAGCAACTTTGTCGGTTCTTATGGCTACACCTTC.

The genes are TRBV15 and TRBJ2-7, with a tentative D call TRBD1 (6 bases). CDR1 is LNHNV and CDR2 is YYDKDF in the germline V gene (reference sequence). Trimming cost V 0 bases and J 4 bases, with 13 bases left between them. CDR3 length equals 15 residues. The CDR3 reads CATSRDRQENYEQYF. The CDR3 coding sequence is TGTGCCACCAGCAGAGATAGACAGGAGAATTACGAGCAGTACTTC.

J is TRBJ1-4 and V is TRBV7-9; 8 bases map to TRBD1. This CDR3 is 12 amino acids long. The V and J ends lost 1 base and 12 bases, in that order; junction bases with no gene match: 1. The germline CDR1 and CDR2 sequences are SEHNR and FQNEAQ (reference sequence). The CDR3 DNA sequence: TGTGCCAGCAGCTTAGTGACAGGGGAACTGTTTTTT. It encodes CASSLVTGELFF.

This clone has more than one count but fewer than ten. The genes are TRBV19 and TRBJ1-6; D is unresolved. Per germline, CDR1 LNHDA and CDR2 SQIVND (reference sequence). The CDR3 extends over 13 amino acids. V lost 1 base, J lost 8 bases, and 6 bases lay in between. The CDR3: CASSIVTDSPLHF. CDR3 DNA: TGTGCCAGTAGTATAGTGACTGATTCACCCCTCCACTTT.

The J gene is TRBJ2-3, the V gene TRBV10-3; 11 bases agree with TRBD1. Germline CDR1 reads ENHRY; CDR2 reads SYGVKD. Losses at the gene ends were 8 bases for V and 4 bases for J; bases not matched to a gene: 2. CDR3 length equals 13 residues. The CDR3 protein is CAIGQGASDTQYF. DNA of the CDR3: TGTGCCATCGGACAGGGGGCATCAGATACGCAGTATTTT.